This T cell receptor (beta chain) was identified in a study of T cell responses to AZD1222 COVID-19 vaccine. Worth noting for this clone: Its antigen is unknown.

Regarding the study as a whole: At baseline, seropositivity was found in only a handful of AZD1222 recipients. Among spike-specific TCRs, nearly half reportedly target unmutated variant regions. Following two doses of AZD1222, Spike-specific TCR breadth and depth rose. Donors were chiefly white British, with a greater number of females, and clonal diversity was perhaps underestimated.

This table comes from immunoSEQ multiplex PCR, and its TCRdb copy is limited to in-frame clones, with some not included. Of 130,000 to 150,000 clones detected, about 91% appear once; the ten largest clones hold under 2%. This receptor was identified in an adult in good health. Specimen: peripheral blood, collected on day 0 of AZD1222 vaccination.

CDR3 region: CASSQVRGDSPLHF. Here the CDR3 DNA reads TGCGCCAGCAGCCAAGTCAGGGGGGATTCACCCCTCCACTTT. The V and J genes are TRBV4-3 and TRBJ1-6; 7 bases align to TRBD1. This CDR3 region has 14 residues. CDR1 LGHNA and CDR2 YSLEER come from the germline V gene. V was clipped by 1 base and J by 8 bases; unmatched bases: 2.